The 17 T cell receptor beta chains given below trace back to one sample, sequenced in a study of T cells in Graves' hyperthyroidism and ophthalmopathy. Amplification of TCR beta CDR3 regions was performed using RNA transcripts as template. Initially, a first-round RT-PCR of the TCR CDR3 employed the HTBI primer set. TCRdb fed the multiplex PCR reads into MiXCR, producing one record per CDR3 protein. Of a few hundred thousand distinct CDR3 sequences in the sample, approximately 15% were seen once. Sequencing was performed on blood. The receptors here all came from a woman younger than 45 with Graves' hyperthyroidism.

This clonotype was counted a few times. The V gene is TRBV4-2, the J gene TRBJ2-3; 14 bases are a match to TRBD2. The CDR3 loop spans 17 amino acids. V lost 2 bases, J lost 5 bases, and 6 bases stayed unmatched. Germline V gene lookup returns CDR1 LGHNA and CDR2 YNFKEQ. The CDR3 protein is CASSQTGLAGGGDTQYF. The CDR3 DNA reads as TGTGCCAGCAGCCAAACAGGACTAGCGGGAGGTGGAGATACGCAGTATTTT.

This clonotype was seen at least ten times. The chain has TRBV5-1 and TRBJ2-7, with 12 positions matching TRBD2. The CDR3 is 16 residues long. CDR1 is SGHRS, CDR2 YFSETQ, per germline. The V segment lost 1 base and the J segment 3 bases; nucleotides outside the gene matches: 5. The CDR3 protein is CASSLRTSGKVYEQYF. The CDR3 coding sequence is TGCGCCAGCAGCTTGCGGACTAGCGGGAAGGTCTACGAGCAGTACTTC.

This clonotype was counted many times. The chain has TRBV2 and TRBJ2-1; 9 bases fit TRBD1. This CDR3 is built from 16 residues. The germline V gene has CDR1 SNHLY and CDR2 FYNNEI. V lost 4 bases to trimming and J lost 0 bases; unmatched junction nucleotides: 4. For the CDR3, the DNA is TGTGCCAGCAGTGGAGGACAGGGGAGCTCCTACAATGAGCAGTTCTTC. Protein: CASSGGQGSSYNEQFF.

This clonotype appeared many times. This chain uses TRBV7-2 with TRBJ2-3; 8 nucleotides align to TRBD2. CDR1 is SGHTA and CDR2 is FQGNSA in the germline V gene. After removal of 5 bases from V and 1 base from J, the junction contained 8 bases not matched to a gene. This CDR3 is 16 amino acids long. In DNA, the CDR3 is TGTGCCAGCAGCATTGTGGCGGGAGGACGCACAGATACGCAGTATTTT. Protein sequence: CASSIVAGGRTDTQYF.

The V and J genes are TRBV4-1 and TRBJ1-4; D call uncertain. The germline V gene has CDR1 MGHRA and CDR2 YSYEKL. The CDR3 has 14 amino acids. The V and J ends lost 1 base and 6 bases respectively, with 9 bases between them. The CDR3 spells CASSQANRDEKLFF. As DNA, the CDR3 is TGCGCCAGCAGCCAAGCAAACCGGGATGAAAAACTGTTTTTT.

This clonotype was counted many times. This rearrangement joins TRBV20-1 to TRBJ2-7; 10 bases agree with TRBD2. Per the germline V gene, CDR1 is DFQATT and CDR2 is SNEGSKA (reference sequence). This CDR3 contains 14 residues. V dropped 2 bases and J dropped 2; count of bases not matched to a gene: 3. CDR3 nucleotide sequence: TGCAGTGCTAGACTGAGCGGGAGGGCCTACGAGCAGTACTTC. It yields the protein CSARLSGRAYEQYF.

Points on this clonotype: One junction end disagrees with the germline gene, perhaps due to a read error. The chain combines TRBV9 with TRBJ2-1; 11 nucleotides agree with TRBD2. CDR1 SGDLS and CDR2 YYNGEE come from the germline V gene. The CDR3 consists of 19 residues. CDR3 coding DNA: TGTGCCAGCACCGTATTGGGACTAGCGGAAACGAGCTCCTACAATGAGCAGTTCTTC. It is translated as CASTVLGLAETSSYNEQFF. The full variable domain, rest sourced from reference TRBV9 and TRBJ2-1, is DSGVTQTPKHLITATGQRVTLRCSPRSGDLSVYWYQQSLDQGLQFLIQYYNGEERAKGNILERFSAQQFPDLHSELNLSSLELGDSALYFCASTVLGLAETSSYNEQFFGPGTRLTVL.

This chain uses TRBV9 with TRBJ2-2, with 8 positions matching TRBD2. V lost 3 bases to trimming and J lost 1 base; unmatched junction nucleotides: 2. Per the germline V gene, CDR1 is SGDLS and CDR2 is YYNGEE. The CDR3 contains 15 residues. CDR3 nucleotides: TGTGCCAGCAGCGCGGGACTAGAGAACACCGGGGAGCTGTTTTTT. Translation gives CASSAGLENTGELFF. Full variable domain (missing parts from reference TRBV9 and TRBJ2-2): DSGVTQTPKHLITATGQRVTLRCSPRSGDLSVYWYQQSLDQGLQFLIQYYNGEERAKGNILERFSAQQFPDLHSELNLSSLELGDSALYFCASSAGLENTGELFFGEGSRLTVL.

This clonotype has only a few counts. The chain's CDR3 is CASLSGDTEAFF. The CDR3 coding sequence is TGTGCCAGCCTCTCTGGGGACACTGAAGCTTTCTTT. The V gene is TRBV27, the J gene TRBJ1-1, with D hard to call. Trimming pared 8 bases from V and 3 bases from J, leaving 10 bases between. The length of the CDR3 is 12 residues. CDR1 and CDR2 from the germline V gene are MNHEY and SMNVEV (reference sequence).

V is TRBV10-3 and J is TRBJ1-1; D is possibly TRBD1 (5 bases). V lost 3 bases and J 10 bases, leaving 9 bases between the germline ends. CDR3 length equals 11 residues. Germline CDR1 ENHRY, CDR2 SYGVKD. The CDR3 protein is CAISEPGSAFF. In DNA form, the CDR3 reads TGTGCCATCAGTGAACCAGGGTCAGCTTTCTTT.

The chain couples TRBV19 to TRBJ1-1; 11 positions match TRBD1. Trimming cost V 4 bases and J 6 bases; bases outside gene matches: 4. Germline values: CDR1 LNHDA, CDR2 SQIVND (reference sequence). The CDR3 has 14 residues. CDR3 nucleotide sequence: TGTGCCAGTAGTAGGGGACAGGGGGTCCCTGAAGCTTTCTTT. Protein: CASSRGQGVPEAFF. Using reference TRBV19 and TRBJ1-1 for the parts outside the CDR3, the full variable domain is DGGITQSPKYLFRKEGQNVTLSCEQNLNHDAMYWYRQDPGQGLRLIYYSQIVNDFQKGDIAEGYSVSREKKESFPLTVTSAQKNPTAFYLCASSRGQGVPEAFFGQGTRLTVV.

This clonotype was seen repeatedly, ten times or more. The CDR3 DNA reads TGCAGTGCTAGTGCACATAACTATGGCTACACCTTC. It encodes CSASAHNYGYTF. The chain employs TRBV20-1 and TRBJ1-2; D remains ambiguous. The CDR3 has 12 amino acids. V shed 3 bases and J shed 1 base, with 6 bases lying between them. Per germline, CDR1 DFQATT and CDR2 SNEGSKA (reference sequence).

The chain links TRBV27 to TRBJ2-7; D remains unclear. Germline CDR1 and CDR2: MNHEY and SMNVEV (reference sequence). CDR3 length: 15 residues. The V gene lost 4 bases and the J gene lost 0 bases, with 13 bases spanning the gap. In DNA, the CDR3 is TGTGCCAGCAGTTCTAGAACTCACAGCTCCTACGAGCAGTACTTC. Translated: CASSSRTHSSYEQYF.

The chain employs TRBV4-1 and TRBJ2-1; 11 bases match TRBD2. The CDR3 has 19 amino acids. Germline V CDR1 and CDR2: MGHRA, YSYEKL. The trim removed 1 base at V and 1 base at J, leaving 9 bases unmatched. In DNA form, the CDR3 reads TGCGCCAGCAGCCAAGTACCGGGACTAGCGGCAAGTTCCTACAATGAGCAGTTCTTC. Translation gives CASSQVPGLAASSYNEQFF.

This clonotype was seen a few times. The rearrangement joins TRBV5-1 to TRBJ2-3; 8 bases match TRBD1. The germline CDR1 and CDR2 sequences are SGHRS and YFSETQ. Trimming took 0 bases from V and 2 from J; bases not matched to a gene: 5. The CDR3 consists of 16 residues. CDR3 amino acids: CASSLARTGTTDTQYF. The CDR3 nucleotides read TGCGCCAGCAGCTTGGCCAGGACAGGGACCACAGATACGCAGTATTTT.

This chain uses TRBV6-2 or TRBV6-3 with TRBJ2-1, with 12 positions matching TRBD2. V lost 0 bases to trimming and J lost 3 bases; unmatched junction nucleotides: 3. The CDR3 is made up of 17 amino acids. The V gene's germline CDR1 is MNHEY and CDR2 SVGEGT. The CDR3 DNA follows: TGTGCCAGCAGTTACTCGAGACTAGCGGGAGTCTACAATGAGCAGTTCTTC. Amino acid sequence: CASSYSRLAGVYNEQFF.

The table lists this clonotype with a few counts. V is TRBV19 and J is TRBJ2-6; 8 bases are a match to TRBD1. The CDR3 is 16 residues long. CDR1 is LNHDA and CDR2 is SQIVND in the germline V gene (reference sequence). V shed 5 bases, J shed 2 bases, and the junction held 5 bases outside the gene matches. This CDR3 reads CASSHKTGAGANVLTF. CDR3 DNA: TGTGCCAGTAGTCATAAGACAGGGGCTGGGGCCAACGTCCTGACTTTC.